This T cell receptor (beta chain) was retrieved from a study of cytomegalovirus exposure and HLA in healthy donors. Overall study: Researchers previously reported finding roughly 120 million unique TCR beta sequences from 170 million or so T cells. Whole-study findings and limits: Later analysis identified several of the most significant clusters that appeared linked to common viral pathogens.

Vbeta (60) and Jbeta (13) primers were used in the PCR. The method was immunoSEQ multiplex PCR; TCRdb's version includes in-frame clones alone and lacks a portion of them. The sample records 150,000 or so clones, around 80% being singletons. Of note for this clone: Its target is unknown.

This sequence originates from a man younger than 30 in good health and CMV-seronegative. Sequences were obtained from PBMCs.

CDR3 in DNA: TGTGCCAGCAGTGAAGGGACTAGCGGGAGTGAGACCCAGTACTTC. Encoded protein: CASSEGTSGSETQYF. The chain employs TRBV2 and TRBJ2-5; 13 positions agree with TRBD2. The CDR3 consists of 15 residues. Unmatched junction bases numbered 1, after V lost 1 base and J lost 5 bases. The germline V gene has CDR1 SNHLY and CDR2 FYNNEI. Using reference TRBV2 and TRBJ2-5 for the parts outside the CDR3, the full variable domain is EPEVTQTPSHQVTQMGQEVILRCVPISNHLYFYWYRQILGQKVEFLVSFYNNEISEKSEIFDDQFSVERPDGSNFTLKIRSTKLEDSAMYFCASSEGTSGSETQYFGPGTRLLVL.